This T cell receptor beta chain was retrieved from a study of Graves' ophthalmopathy and Graves' hyperthyroidism. At the level of the study: Blood was drawn at initial diagnosis, before any treatment. Points from the study as a whole: Blood contained most expanded thyroid clonotypes exceeding 0.001 frequency.

Among the exclusions were patients with other autoimmune diseases, uncontrolled infections, pregnancy or lactation. Regarding this clonotype: What it binds is not known.

The sequenced template was RNA, covering the TCR beta CDR3 region. RT-PCR in the first round used HTBI primers; a second-round multiplex PCR followed. One entry per CDR3 protein results from TCRdb running MiXCR on the multiplex PCR reads. The sample holds 200,000 to 250,000 distinct CDR3 sequences; around 50% are singletons and the top ten take roughly 45%. The CDR3 spans 14 residues. Trimming took 4 bases from V and 2 from J, leaving 12 bases between them. The chain recombines TRBV12-3 or TRBV12-4 with TRBJ2-7, with D unclear. The TCR was taken from an adult man with Graves' ophthalmopathy. Sequenced material: peripheral blood. The CDR3, as DNA: TGTGCCAGCAGTTCCCGTGCAGCCACCTACGAGCAGTACTTC. It specifies CASSSRAATYEQYF.